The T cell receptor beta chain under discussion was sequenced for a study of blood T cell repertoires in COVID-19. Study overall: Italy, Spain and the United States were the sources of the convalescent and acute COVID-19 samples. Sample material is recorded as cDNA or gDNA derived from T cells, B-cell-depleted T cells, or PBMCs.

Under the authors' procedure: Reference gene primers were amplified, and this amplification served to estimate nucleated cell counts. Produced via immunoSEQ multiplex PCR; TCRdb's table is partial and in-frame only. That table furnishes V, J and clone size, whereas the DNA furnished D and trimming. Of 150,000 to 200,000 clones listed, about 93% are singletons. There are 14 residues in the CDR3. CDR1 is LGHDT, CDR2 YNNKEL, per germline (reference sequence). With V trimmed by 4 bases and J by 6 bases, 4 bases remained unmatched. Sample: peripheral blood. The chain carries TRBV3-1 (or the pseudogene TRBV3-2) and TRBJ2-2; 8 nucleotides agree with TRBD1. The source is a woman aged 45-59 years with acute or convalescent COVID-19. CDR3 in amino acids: CASSLVDRAGELFF. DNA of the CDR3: TGTGCCAGCAGCCTCGTGGACAGGGCCGGGGAGCTGTTTTTT.